The 21 T cell receptor beta chains presented below share a single source sample, sequenced in a study of blood T cell repertoires in COVID-19. The protocol was immunoSEQ multiplex PCR, while the TCRdb copy is restricted to in-frame clones and leaves out a portion. The sample contains 9,000 to 15,000 clones, 85% to 90% of which appear only once. The sequenced material came from peripheral blood. These receptors originate from a human donor in a cohort sampled during active COVID-19.

In this sample, this clone turned up once. The genes are TRBV18 and TRBJ1-5; D gene unclear. Germline V gene data show CDR1 as KGHSH and CDR2 as LQKENI. CDR3 length: 14 amino acids. Trimming stripped 6 bases from V and 3 bases from J, with 12 bases between. The CDR3 sequence: CASSSGSLNQPQHF. The CDR3 coding sequence is TGTGCCAGCTCGTCCGGGAGCCTCAATCAGCCCCAGCATTTT.

The table lists this clone with a few counts. V usage is TRBV28 and J usage is TRBJ2-7; perhaps TRBD1 as D (6 bases). Germline V gene sequence: CDR1 MDHEN, CDR2 SYDVKM. The CDR3 has 13 residues. V dropped 8 bases and J dropped 2 bases, with 13 bases sitting between them. CDR3 nucleotide sequence: TGTGCCAGCGAAGACAGGAGTGCCTACGAGCAGTACTTC. Encoded protein: CASEDRSAYEQYF.

The chain's CDR3 is CATSREPGQGSDTQYF. The CDR3 DNA is TGTGCCACCAGCAGAGAACCGGGACAGGGATCAGATACGCAGTATTTT. This sequence joins TRBV15 and TRBJ2-3, with 9 bases that match TRBD1. The V and J ends lost 0 bases and 4 bases, in that order; junction bases with no gene match: 5. In germline, CDR1 is LNHNV, CDR2 YYDKDF (reference sequence). This CDR3 region has 16 residues.

The rearrangement uses TRBV18 and TRBJ2-7; TRBD1 agrees at 9 bases. J was trimmed by 2 bases and V by 2 bases; bases with no gene match: 1. Germline lookup yields CDR1 KGHSH and CDR2 LQKENI. This CDR3 has 14 residues. The CDR3 DNA follows: TGTGCCAGCTCACCAGGACAGGGGACCTACGAGCAGTACTTC. Translating gives CASSPGQGTYEQYF.

This clone has just a few counts. The chain links TRBV27 to TRBJ2-7, with a weak D call TRBD2 (6 bases). Trimming removed 9 bases at V and 3 bases at J, with 15 bases between. CDR1 is MNHEY, CDR2 SMNVEV, per germline (reference sequence). There are 13 residues in the CDR3. The CDR3 protein is CASSTLRDYEQYF. CDR3 DNA sequence: TGTGCCAGTTCCACCCTGCGGGACTACGAGCAGTACTTC.

This clone was seen a single time. V usage is TRBV19 and J usage is TRBJ2-3, with D possibly being TRBD1 (6 bases). Trimming removed 4 bases at V and 4 bases at J, with 15 bases between. Germline-derived CDR1 and CDR2 are LNHDA and SQIVND (reference sequence). There are 15 residues in the CDR3. The CDR3 nucleotides are TGTGCCAGTAGTAAGGGGGTTGGTGGGCCAGATACGCAGTATTTT. Its translation: CASSKGVGGPDTQYF.

V usage is TRBV7-3 and J usage is TRBJ2-1, with D possibly being TRBD2 (6 bases). From germline, CDR1 is SGHTA and CDR2 FQGTGA. V lost 0 bases and J lost 0, with 15 bases in between. The CDR3 runs to 18 residues. The CDR3 DNA follows: TGTGCCAGCAGCTTAACGGGTGCGGGCGGGGCCTCCTACAATGAGCAGTTCTTC. Residues: CASSLTGAGGASYNEQFF.

V and J are TRBV2 and TRBJ2-7; 7 positions agree with TRBD1. Germline assignment: CDR1 SNHLY and CDR2 FYNNEI. V was clipped by 4 bases and J by 6 bases; unmatched bases: 9. The length of the CDR3 is 14 residues. CDR3 DNA: TGTGCCAGCAGTGCCAGGGGGATTAGTCGCGAGCAGTACTTC. Protein: CASSARGISREQYF.

The CDR3 DNA reads TGTGCCAGCAGTGAGTGGCGGGATAAAGAGACCCAGTACTTC. Its translation: CASSEWRDKETQYF. The V and J genes are TRBV6-1 and TRBJ2-5; D is possibly TRBD2 (6 bases). In germline, CDR1 is MNHNS, CDR2 SASEGT. This CDR3 spans 14 amino acids. Trimming stripped 3 bases from V and 3 bases from J, with 11 bases between.

The rearrangement uses TRBV28 and TRBJ1-2, with D possibly TRBD1 on 6 matching bases. This CDR3 has 14 amino acids. V lost 2 bases and J 6 bases, leaving 13 bases between the germline ends. Looked up from germline, CDR1 is MDHEN and CDR2 is SYDVKM. The DNA of the CDR3 is TGTGCCAGCAGTTTAGGGGGGGCGCGCGATGGCTACACCTTC. Amino acids: CASSLGGARDGYTF.

The chain employs TRBV6-1 and TRBJ2-3, with D tentatively TRBD1 (6 bases). CDR1 and CDR2 (germline): MNHNS, SASEGT. This CDR3 spans 14 amino acids. Trimming took 2 bases from V and 6 from J, leaving 12 bases between them. The chain's CDR3 is CASSEQGFGDTQYF. The CDR3 nucleotides are TGTGCCAGCAGTGAACAGGGGTTTGGGGATACGCAGTATTTT.

The chain combines TRBV18 with TRBJ2-3; 8 bases map to TRBD2. V gave up 2 bases and J gave up 2 bases; unmatched junction bases: 3. Germline CDR1 KGHSH, CDR2 LQKENI. CDR3 length: 15 residues. The CDR3 here is CASSPLAGYTDTQYF. The DNA of the CDR3 is TGTGCCAGCTCACCATTAGCGGGATACACAGATACGCAGTATTTT.

The chain is built from TRBV28 and TRBJ2-7; no clear D. This CDR3 has 11 amino acids. The germline V gene has CDR1 MDHEN and CDR2 SYDVKM. The CDR3 DNA follows: TGTGCGAGTGGAGTCACCTACGAGCAGTACTTC. As protein: CASGVTYEQYF.

The V and J genes are TRBV7-7 and TRBJ2-3; 10 nucleotides line up with TRBD1. V gave up 6 bases and J gave up 4 bases; unmatched junction bases: 7. CDR1 is SSHAT and CDR2 is FNYEAQ in the germline V gene (reference sequence). The CDR3 is 15 amino acids. Written as DNA, the CDR3 is TGTGCCAGCAGTCGAGACGGGACAGGGGCAGATACGCAGTATTTT. This translates into CASSRDGTGADTQYF.

The V gene is TRBV28, the J gene TRBJ1-1; 10 bases align to TRBD1. Germline lookup yields CDR1 MDHEN and CDR2 SYDVKM. This CDR3 contains 13 residues. V shed 6 bases, J shed 4 bases, and the junction held 2 bases outside the gene matches. For the CDR3, the DNA is TGTGCCAGCAGGACAGGGGGCCTCACTGAAGCTTTCTTT. Amino acids: CASRTGGLTEAFF.

The V gene is TRBV5-1, the J gene TRBJ2-2; 12 nucleotides line up with TRBD2. This CDR3 is built from 19 residues. V gave up 4 bases and J gave up 4 bases; unmatched junction bases: 14. Per the germline V gene, CDR1 is SGHRS and CDR2 is YFSETQ. The CDR3 loop reads CASSAGSLAGGPITGELFF. The CDR3 DNA reads as TGCGCCAGCAGCGCCGGCTCGCTAGCGGGAGGGCCGATCACCGGGGAGCTGTTTTTT.

This clone appeared once. This sequence joins TRBV19 and TRBJ2-7, with 7 positions matching TRBD1. The CDR3 sequence is 16 residues long. Losses at the gene ends were 8 bases for V and 1 base for J; bases not matched to a gene: 14. Germline CDR1 and CDR2: LNHDA and SQIVND (reference sequence). CDR3 sequence reads: CASRRHYRDSSYEQYF. The CDR3 coding sequence is TGTGCCAGTCGAAGACACTACCGGGACAGTTCCTACGAGCAGTACTTC.

This sequence joins TRBV12-5 and TRBJ2-3; 12 bases fit TRBD2. The CDR3 has 17 residues. Germline V gene sequence: CDR1 LGHNT, CDR2 FRNRAP. The J segment lost 2 bases and the V segment lost 4 bases, leaving 7 bases of the junction unmatched. CDR3 sequence: CASGSHLAGGNTDTQYF. Here the CDR3 DNA reads TGTGCTAGTGGTTCCCACCTAGCGGGGGGGAACACAGATACGCAGTATTTT.

This chain links TRBV5-1 with TRBJ2-7, with 9 bases that match TRBD1. The CDR3 has 14 amino acids. V lost 0 bases, J lost 4 bases, and 2 bases stayed unmatched. Germline V CDR1 and CDR2: SGHRS, YFSETQ. Written as DNA, the CDR3 is TGCGCCAGCAGCTTGGCCGGGACAGGGTACGAGCAGTACTTC. It translates to CASSLAGTGYEQYF. Looking up the rest from reference TRBV5-1 and TRBJ2-7 gives the full variable domain: KAGVTQTPRYLIKTRGQQVTLSCSPISGHRSVSWYQQTPGQGLQFLFEYFSETQRNKGNFPGRFSGRQFSNSRSEMNVSTLELGDSALYLCASSLAGTGYEQYFGPGTRLTVT.

This clone was counted only a few times. A junction end diverges from the germline sequence, so it may reflect a read error. The chain recombines TRBV28 with TRBJ2-2; D uncertain. Germline CDR1 is MDHEN and CDR2 is SYDVKM. The CDR3 runs to 12 residues. Here the CDR3 reads CASHQNAGELFF. The DNA for the CDR3 is TGTGCCAGCCATCAGAACGCCGGGGAGCTGTTTTTT.

The chain carries TRBV18 and TRBJ1-5; D is ambiguous. CDR3 length: 15 amino acids. Germline CDR1 KGHSH, CDR2 LQKENI. V gave up 3 bases and J gave up 2 bases, with 11 bases separating them. CDR3 DNA: TGTGCCAGCTCACCGGAGGTCACCCGCAATCAGCCCCAGCATTTT. Translating gives CASSPEVTRNQPQHF.